These 18 T cell receptor beta chains originate from one sample sequenced in a study of cytomegalovirus exposure and HLA in healthy donors. A multiplex PCR was run with 60 Vbeta primers and 13 Jbeta primers. Clones were sequenced by immunoSEQ multiplex PCR, and TCRdb holds only the in-frame ones, with some missing. This table holds fewer than 150,000 clones, roughly 78% found once. Sequenced material: PBMCs. These receptor sequences come from a man aged 30 to 45 in good health and CMV-seronegative.

The rearrangement links TRBV30 to TRBJ2-7; TRBD1 matches at 9 bases. The V gene end was trimmed by 2 bases and the J gene end by 1 base; junction bases not matched to a gene: 9. This CDR3 is built from 16 residues. Germline-derived CDR1 and CDR2 are GTSNPN and SVGIG (reference sequence). The CDR3 loop reads CAWSSTGDRVSYEQYF. The CDR3 DNA follows: TGTGCCTGGAGTTCCACGGGGGACAGGGTATCCTACGAGCAGTACTTC. The full variable domain, rest sourced from reference TRBV30 and TRBJ2-7, is SQTIHQWPATLVQPVGSPLSLECTVEGTSNPNLYWYRQAAGRGLQLLFYSVGIGQISSEVPQNLSASRPQDRQFILSSKKLLLSDSGFYLCAWSSTGDRVSYEQYFGPGTRLTVT.

The chain is built from TRBV25-1 and TRBJ2-2, with 11 bases matching TRBD2. The CDR3 runs 18 residues. Unmatched junction bases numbered 5, after V lost 2 bases and J lost 0 bases. Germline V CDR1 and CDR2: MGHDK, SYGVNS. The CDR3: CASSEGLAGGANTGELFF. The CDR3 DNA reads as TGTGCCAGCAGTGAAGGCCTAGCGGGAGGCGCGAACACCGGGGAGCTGTTTTTT.

This clone was seen repeatedly, ten times or more. This chain connects TRBV5-1 to TRBJ2-1; 7 bases map to TRBD1. The CDR3 has 16 amino acids. With 4 bases clipped from V and 5 bases from J, the junction kept 12 bases outside the gene matches. Looked up from germline, CDR1 is SGHRS and CDR2 is YFSETQ. The DNA for the CDR3 is TGCGCCAGCAGCCTTGGGACAGCCCGGATGAACAATGAGCAGTTCTTC. Its protein is CASSLGTARMNNEQFF.

This chain uses TRBV12-5 with TRBJ2-7, with 11 nucleotides matching TRBD1. From germline, CDR1 is LGHNT and CDR2 FRNRAP. The length of the CDR3 is 15 residues. J lost 1 base, V lost 6 bases, and 5 bases had no gene match. The CDR3 protein is CASGFGQGASYEQYF. CDR3 bases: TGTGCTAGTGGATTCGGACAGGGGGCATCCTACGAGCAGTACTTC.

The chain is built from TRBV10-3 and TRBJ2-1, with TRBD2 identical over 14 bases. J was trimmed by 8 bases and V by 1 base; bases with no gene match: 4. The germline CDR1 and CDR2 sequences are ENHRY and SYGVKD. This CDR3 region has 16 residues. The chain's CDR3 is CAISEFGTSGSHEQFF. CDR3 sequence (DNA): TGTGCCATCAGTGAGTTTGGGACTAGCGGGAGTCATGAGCAGTTCTTC.

The chain is built from TRBV7-3 and TRBJ2-2; D is undetermined. The V and J ends lost 5 bases and 6 bases respectively, with 13 bases between them. The germline CDR1 and CDR2 sequences are SGHTA and FQGTGA. There are 14 residues in the CDR3. CDR3 nucleotide sequence: TGTGCCAGCAGCGCCTCCTCCGGGTCCGGGGAGCTGTTTTTT. This encodes CASSASSGSGELFF.

V usage is TRBV28 and J usage is TRBJ1-1, with D possibly matching TRBD1 (6 bases). The CDR3 extends over 15 amino acids. Looked up from germline, CDR1 is MDHEN and CDR2 is SYDVKM. Trimming left V 2 bases short and J 6 bases short, with 16 bases between. The CDR3 sequence: CASSLPDRRAAEAFF. The CDR3 coding sequence is TGTGCCAGCAGTTTACCCGACAGGAGAGCCGCTGAAGCTTTCTTT.

The chain employs TRBV27 and TRBJ2-3; 11 bases are shared with TRBD2. The CDR3 has 17 residues. Germline V lookup: CDR1 MNHEY, CDR2 SMNVEV (reference sequence). Trimming removed 3 bases from V and 3 bases from J; junction bases left unmatched: 8. The CDR3 region is CASSFTRLAGPTDTQYF. The CDR3 region has the DNA TGTGCCAGCAGTTTTACCCGACTAGCGGGACCGACAGATACGCAGTATTTT.

This chain connects TRBV5-1 to TRBJ1-3; 8 bases are a match to TRBD1. The germline V gene encodes CDR1 SGHRS and CDR2 YFSETQ. V gave up 0 bases and J gave up 3 bases; unmatched junction bases: 5. The CDR3 is 16 residues long. The CDR3 DNA is TGCGCCAGCAGCTTGGGGGACAGGATAAGTGGAAACACCATATATTTT. The encoded protein is CASSLGDRISGNTIYF. The entire variable domain, with the rest obtained from reference TRBV5-1 and TRBJ1-3, is as follows: KAGVTQTPRYLIKTRGQQVTLSCSPISGHRSVSWYQQTPGQGLQFLFEYFSETQRNKGNFPGRFSGRQFSNSRSEMNVSTLELGDSALYLCASSLGDRISGNTIYFGEGSWLTVV.

The chain joins TRBV15 to TRBJ2-7; 9 bases map to TRBD1. Germline V gene data show CDR1 as LNHNV and CDR2 as YYDKDF (reference sequence). The V gene end was trimmed by 2 bases and the J gene end by 0 bases; junction bases not matched to a gene: 2. The CDR3 contains 15 residues. The CDR3 DNA reads as TGTGCCACCAGCAGATCGACAGGGGGCTCCTACGAGCAGTACTTC. Translating gives CATSRSTGGSYEQYF. Full variable domain (remainder filled in from reference TRBV15 and TRBJ2-7): DAMVIQNPRYQVTQFGKPVTLSCSQTLNHNVMYWYQQKSSQAPKLLFHYYDKDFNNEADTPDNFQSRRPNTSFCFLDIRSPGLGDTAMYLCATSRSTGGSYEQYFGPGTRLTVT.

J is TRBJ2-5 and V is TRBV5-1, with 7 positions matching TRBD1. CDR1 is SGHRS and CDR2 is YFSETQ in the germline V gene. V gave up 4 bases and J gave up 1 base; unmatched junction bases: 4. There are 14 residues in the CDR3. CDR3 DNA sequence: TGCGCCAGCAGCCCGGGACAGAGCCAAGAGACCCAGTACTTC. It yields the protein CASSPGQSQETQYF.

V is TRBV5-4 and J is TRBJ2-3; 11 nucleotides agree with TRBD2. CDR1 and CDR2 (germline): SGHNT, YYREEE (reference sequence). The V and J ends lost 2 bases and 4 bases, in that order; junction bases with no gene match: 0. The CDR3 covers 14 residues. In nucleotides, the CDR3 is TGTGCCAGCAGCTTACTAGCGGGAGCAGATACGCAGTATTTT. Its protein product is CASSLLAGADTQYF.

This rearrangement joins TRBV25-1 to TRBJ1-1; D may be TRBD1 (6 bases). Germline-derived CDR1 and CDR2 are MGHDK and SYGVNS. CDR3 length equals 14 residues. V was clipped by 7 bases and J by 4 bases, with 16 bases between them. In DNA, the CDR3 is TGTGCCAGCAAATTAGGGGGATCGGCCACTGAAGCTTTCTTT. Translation gives CASKLGGSATEAFF.

The V gene is TRBV4-1, the J gene TRBJ2-7, with D possibly TRBD2 on 6 matching bases. The CDR3 sequence is 16 residues long. Looked up from germline, CDR1 is MGHRA and CDR2 is YSYEKL. V was trimmed by 1 base and J by 6 bases, leaving 19 bases between them. The CDR3 reads CASSQAPGGAGGEQYF. Here the CDR3 DNA reads TGCGCCAGCAGCCAAGCACCGGGCGGGGCCGGGGGCGAGCAGTACTTC.

The V call is TRBV18, the J call TRBJ1-2, with 7 bases that match TRBD1. V shed 3 bases, J shed 6 bases, and the junction held 4 bases outside the gene matches. The germline V gene has CDR1 KGHSH and CDR2 LQKENI. The CDR3 loop spans 13 amino acids. The CDR3 coding sequence is TGTGCCAGCTCACCGGACAGGTCTGATGGCTACACCTTC. Its protein is CASSPDRSDGYTF.

The genes are TRBV7-9 and TRBJ1-2; D call uncertain. Germline V gene lookup returns CDR1 SEHNR and CDR2 FQNEAQ (reference sequence). The CDR3 contains 14 residues. Trimming removed 0 bases from V and 2 bases from J, with 7 bases in between. CDR3 coding DNA: TGTGCCAGCAGCTTAGCTCTAGAAAACTATGGCTACACCTTC. Protein sequence: CASSLALENYGYTF.

The DNA for the CDR3 is TGTGCCAGCAGTGAAGTGGATCGACAGCCAGAAGCTTTCTTT. Amino acid sequence: CASSEVDRQPEAFF. The chain recombines TRBV2 with TRBJ1-1; the D gene is possibly TRBD1 (5 bases). Per the germline V gene, CDR1 is SNHLY and CDR2 is FYNNEI. This CDR3 is 14 amino acids long. V shed 1 base and J shed 8 bases, with 14 bases lying between them.

J is TRBJ1-3 and V is TRBV28; tentative D call: TRBD1 (5 bases). Trimming stripped 3 bases from V and 0 bases from J, with 9 bases between. This CDR3 has 15 residues. Germline V lookup: CDR1 MDHEN, CDR2 SYDVKM. CDR3 in DNA: TGTGCCAGCAGTTTGGCAGGGCGCTCTGGAAACACCATATATTTT. Translating it yields CASSLAGRSGNTIYF.